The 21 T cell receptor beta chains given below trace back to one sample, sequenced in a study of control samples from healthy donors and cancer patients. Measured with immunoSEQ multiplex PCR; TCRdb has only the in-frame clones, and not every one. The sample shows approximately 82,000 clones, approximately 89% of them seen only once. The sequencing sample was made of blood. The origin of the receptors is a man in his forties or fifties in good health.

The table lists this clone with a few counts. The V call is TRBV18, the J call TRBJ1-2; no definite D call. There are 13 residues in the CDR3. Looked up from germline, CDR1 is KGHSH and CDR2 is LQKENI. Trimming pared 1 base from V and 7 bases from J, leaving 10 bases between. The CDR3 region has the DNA TGTGCCAGCTCACCACAGGATGCCTTTGGCTACACCTTC. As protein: CASSPQDAFGYTF.

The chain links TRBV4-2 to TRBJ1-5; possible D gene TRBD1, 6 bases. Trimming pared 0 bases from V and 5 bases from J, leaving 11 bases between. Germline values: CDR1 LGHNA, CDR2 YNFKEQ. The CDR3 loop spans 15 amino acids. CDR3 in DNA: TGTGCCAGCAGCCAAGAACCAGGGGACGATCAGCCCCAGCATTTT. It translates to CASSQEPGDDQPQHF.

The CDR3 DNA reads TGTGCCAGCAGCCAAGGGGGGCTTGAGCAGTTCTTC. The encoded protein is CASSQGGLEQFF. This chain links TRBV4-2 with TRBJ2-1; D perhaps matches TRBD1 (6 bases). Germline V gene sequence: CDR1 LGHNA, CDR2 YNFKEQ. CDR3 size: 12 residues. Trimming removed 1 base at V and 9 bases at J, with 7 bases between.

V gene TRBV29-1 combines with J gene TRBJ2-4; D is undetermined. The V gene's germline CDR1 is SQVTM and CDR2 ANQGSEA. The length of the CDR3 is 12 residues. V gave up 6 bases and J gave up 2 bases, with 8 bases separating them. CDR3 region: CSVWDTKNIQYF. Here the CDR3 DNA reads TGCAGCGTGTGGGATACCAAAAACATTCAGTACTTC.

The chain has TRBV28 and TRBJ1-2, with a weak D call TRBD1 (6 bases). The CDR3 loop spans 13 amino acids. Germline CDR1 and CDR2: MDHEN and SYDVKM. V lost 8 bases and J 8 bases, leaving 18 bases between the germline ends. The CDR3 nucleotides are TGTGCCAGCCTCAGTGGGGGGGCCGGAGGCTACACCTTC. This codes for CASLSGGAGGYTF.

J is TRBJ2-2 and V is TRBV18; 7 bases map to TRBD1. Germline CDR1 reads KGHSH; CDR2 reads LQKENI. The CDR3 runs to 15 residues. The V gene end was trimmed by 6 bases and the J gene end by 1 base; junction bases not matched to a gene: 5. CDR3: CASSRGGLNTGELFF. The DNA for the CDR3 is TGTGCCAGCTCGCGAGGGGGCTTGAACACCGGGGAGCTGTTTTTT. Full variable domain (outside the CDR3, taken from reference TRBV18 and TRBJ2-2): NAGVMQNPRHLVRRRGQEARLRCSPMKGHSHVYWYRQLPEEGLKFMVYLQKENIIDESGMPKERFSAEFPKEGPSILRIQQVVRGDSAAYFCASSRGGLNTGELFFGEGSRLTVL.

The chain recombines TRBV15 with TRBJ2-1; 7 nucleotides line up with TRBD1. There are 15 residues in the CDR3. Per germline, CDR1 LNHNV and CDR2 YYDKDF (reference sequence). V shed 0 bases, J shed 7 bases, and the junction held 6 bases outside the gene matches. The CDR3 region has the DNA TGTGCCACCAGCAGAGATGTAGAGGGGGCGAATGAGCAGTTCTTC. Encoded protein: CATSRDVEGANEQFF. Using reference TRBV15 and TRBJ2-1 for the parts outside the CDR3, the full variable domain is DAMVIQNPRYQVTQFGKPVTLSCSQTLNHNVMYWYQQKSSQAPKLLFHYYDKDFNNEADTPDNFQSRRPNTSFCFLDIRSPGLGDTAMYLCATSRDVEGANEQFFGPGTRLTVL.

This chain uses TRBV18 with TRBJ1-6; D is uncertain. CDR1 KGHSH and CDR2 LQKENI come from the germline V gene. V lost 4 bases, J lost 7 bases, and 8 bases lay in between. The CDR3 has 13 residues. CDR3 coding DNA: TGTGCCAGCTCACGAGACCAGAATTCACCCCTCCACTTT. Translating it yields CASSRDQNSPLHF. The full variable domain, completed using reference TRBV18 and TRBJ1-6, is NAGVMQNPRHLVRRRGQEARLRCSPMKGHSHVYWYRQLPEEGLKFMVYLQKENIIDESGMPKERFSAEFPKEGPSILRIQQVVRGDSAAYFCASSRDQNSPLHFGNGTRLTVT.

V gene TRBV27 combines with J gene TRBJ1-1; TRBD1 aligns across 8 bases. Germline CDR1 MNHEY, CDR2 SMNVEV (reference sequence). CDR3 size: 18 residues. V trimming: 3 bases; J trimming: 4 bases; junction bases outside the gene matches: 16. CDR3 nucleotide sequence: TGTGCCAGCAGTTTTTCGGGACCTGGGGCAGGGGGCGTCACTGAAGCTTTCTTT. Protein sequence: CASSFSGPGAGGVTEAFF.

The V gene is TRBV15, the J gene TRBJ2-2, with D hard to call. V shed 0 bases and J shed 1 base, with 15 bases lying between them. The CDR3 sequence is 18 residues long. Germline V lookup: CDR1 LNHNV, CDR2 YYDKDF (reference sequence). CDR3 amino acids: CATSREPPFAVNTGELFF. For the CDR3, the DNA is TGTGCCACCAGCAGAGAACCCCCCTTCGCAGTGAACACCGGGGAGCTGTTTTTT. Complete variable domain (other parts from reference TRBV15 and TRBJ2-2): DAMVIQNPRYQVTQFGKPVTLSCSQTLNHNVMYWYQQKSSQAPKLLFHYYDKDFNNEADTPDNFQSRRPNTSFCFLDIRSPGLGDTAMYLCATSREPPFAVNTGELFFGEGSRLTVL.

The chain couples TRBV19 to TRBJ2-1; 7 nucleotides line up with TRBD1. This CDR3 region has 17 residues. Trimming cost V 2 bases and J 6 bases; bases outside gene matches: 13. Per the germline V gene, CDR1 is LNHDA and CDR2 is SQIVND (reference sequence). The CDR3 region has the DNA TGTGCCAGTAGTATATTGGGCCCTCGACAGGGTCGCAATGAGCAGTTCTTC. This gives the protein CASSILGPRQGRNEQFF.

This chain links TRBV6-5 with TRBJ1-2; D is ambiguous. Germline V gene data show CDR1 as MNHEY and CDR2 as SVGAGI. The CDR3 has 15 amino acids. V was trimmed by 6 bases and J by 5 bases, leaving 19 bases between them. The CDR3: CASRVAYTAVYGYTF. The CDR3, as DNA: TGTGCCAGCAGGGTGGCCTACACAGCCGTTTATGGCTACACCTTC.

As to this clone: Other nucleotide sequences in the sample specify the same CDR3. The CDR3 reads CASSLGETQYF. The CDR3 DNA follows: TGTGCCAGCAGCTTAGGGGAGACCCAGTACTTC. The genes are TRBV11-2 and TRBJ2-5; D is ambiguous. Between the trimmed V and J ends, which lost 1 base and 5 bases, there was a span of 2 bases. From germline, CDR1 is SGHAT and CDR2 FQNNGV. The CDR3 has 11 amino acids.

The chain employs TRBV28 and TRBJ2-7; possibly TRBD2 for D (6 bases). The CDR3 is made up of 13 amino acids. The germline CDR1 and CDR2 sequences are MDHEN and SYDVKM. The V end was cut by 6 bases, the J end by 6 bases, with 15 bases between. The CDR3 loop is CASRPGLPSEQYF. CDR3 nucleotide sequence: TGTGCCAGCAGACCGGGACTCCCAAGCGAGCAGTACTTC.

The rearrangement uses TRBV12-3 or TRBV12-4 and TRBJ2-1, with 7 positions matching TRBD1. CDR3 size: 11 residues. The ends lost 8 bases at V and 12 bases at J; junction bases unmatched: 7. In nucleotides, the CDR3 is TGTGCCAGCGGGGTGACAGGGTGGCAGTTCTTC. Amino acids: CASGVTGWQFF.

In DNA form, the CDR3 reads TGTGCCAGTACCCGGCTAGCGGGGGCACCGACCGGCTCCTACAATGAGCAGTTCTTC. This codes for CASTRLAGAPTGSYNEQFF. The rearrangement joins TRBV19 to TRBJ2-1, with 10 bases identical to TRBD2. CDR1 and CDR2 from the germline V gene are LNHDA and SQIVND (reference sequence). The CDR3 is made up of 19 amino acids. Unmatched junction bases numbered 15, after V lost 7 bases and J lost 0 bases.

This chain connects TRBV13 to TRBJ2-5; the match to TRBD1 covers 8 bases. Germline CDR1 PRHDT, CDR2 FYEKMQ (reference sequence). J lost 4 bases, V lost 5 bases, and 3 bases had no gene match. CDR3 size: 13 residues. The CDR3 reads CASSLRGRETQYF. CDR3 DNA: TGTGCCAGCAGCCTCAGGGGGCGAGAGACCCAGTACTTC.

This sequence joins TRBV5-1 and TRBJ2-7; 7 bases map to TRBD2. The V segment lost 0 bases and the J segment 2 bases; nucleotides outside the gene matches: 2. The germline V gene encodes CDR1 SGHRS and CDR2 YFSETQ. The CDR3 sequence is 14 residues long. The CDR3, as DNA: TGCGCCAGCAGCTTGGGGGGAGGGCCCTACGAGCAGTACTTC. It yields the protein CASSLGGGPYEQYF.

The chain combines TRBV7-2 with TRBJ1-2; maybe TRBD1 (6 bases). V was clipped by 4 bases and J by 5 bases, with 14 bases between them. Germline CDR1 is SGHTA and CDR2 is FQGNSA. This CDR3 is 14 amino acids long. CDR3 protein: CASSSAGVRYGYTF. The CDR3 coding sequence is TGTGCCAGCAGCTCCGCAGGGGTTAGGTATGGCTACACCTTC. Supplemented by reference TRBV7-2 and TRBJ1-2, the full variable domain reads GAGVSQSPSNKVTEKGKDVELRCDPISGHTALYWYRQSLGQGLEFLIYFQGNSAPDKSGLPSDRFSAERTGGSVSTLTIQRTQQEDSAVYLCASSSAGVRYGYTFGSGTRLTVV.

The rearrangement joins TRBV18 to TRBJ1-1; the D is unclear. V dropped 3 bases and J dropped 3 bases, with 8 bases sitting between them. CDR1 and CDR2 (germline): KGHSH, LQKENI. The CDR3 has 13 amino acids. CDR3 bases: TGTGCCAGCTCACCCAGGAGCGACACTGAAGCTTTCTTT. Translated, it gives CASSPRSDTEAFF.

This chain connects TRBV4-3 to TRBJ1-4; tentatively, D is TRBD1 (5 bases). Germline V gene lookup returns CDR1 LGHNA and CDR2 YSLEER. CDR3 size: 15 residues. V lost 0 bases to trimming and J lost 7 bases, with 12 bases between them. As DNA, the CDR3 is TGCGCCAGCAGCCAAGATGGTAGGCAGGGTGAAAAACTGTTTTTT. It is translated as CASSQDGRQGEKLFF.